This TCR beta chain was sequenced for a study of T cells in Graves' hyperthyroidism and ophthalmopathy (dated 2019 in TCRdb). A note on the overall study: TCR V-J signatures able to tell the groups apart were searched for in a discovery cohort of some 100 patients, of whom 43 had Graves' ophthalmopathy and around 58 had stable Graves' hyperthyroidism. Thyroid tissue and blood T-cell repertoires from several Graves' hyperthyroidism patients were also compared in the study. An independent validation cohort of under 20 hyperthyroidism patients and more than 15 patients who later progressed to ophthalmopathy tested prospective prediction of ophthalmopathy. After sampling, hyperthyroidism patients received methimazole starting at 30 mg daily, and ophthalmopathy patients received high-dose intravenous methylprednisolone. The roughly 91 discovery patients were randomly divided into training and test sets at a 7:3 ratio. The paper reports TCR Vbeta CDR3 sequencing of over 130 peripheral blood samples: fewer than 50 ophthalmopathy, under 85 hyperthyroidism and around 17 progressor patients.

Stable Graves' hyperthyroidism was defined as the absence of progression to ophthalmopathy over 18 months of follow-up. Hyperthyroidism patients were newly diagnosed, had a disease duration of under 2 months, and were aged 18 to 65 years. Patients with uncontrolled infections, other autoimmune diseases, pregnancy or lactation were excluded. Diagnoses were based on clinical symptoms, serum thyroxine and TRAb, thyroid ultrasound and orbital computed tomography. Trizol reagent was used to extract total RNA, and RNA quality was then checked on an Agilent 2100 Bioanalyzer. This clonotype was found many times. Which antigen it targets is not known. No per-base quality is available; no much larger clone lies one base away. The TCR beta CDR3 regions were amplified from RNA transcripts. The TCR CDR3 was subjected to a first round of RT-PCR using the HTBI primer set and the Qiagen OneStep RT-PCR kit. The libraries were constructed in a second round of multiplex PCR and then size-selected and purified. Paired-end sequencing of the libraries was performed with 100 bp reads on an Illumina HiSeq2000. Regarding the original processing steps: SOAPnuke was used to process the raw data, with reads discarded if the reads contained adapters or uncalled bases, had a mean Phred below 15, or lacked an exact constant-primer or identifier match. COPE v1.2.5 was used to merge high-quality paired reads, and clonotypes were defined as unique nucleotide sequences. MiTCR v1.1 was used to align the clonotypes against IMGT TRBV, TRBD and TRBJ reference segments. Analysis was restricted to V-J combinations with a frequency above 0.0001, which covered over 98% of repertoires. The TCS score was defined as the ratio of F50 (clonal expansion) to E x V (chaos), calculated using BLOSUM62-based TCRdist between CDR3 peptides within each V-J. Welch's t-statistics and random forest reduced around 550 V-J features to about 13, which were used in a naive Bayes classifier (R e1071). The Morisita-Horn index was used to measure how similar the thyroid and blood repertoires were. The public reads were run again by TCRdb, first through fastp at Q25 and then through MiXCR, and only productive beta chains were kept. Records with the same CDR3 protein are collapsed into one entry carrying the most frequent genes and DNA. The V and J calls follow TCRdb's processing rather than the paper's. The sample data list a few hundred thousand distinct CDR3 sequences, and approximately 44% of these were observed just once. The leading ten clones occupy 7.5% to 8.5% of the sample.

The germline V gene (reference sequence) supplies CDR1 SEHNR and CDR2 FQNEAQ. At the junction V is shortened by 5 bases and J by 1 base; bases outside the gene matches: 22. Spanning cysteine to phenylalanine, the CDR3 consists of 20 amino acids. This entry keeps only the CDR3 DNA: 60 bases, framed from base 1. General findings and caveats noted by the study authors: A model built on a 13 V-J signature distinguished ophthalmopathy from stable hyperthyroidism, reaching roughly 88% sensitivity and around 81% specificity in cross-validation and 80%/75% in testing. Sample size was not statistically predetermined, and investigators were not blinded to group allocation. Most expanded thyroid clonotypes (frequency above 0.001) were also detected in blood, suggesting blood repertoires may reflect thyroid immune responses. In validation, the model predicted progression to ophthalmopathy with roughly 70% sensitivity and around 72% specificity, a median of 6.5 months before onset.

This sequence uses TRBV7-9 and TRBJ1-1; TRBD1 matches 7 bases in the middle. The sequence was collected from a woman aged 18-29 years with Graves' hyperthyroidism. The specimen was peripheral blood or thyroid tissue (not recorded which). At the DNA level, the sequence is TGTGCCAGCAGCGGGCGGGAGACAGGGCGCCGACTCGGCTGGAACACTGAAGCTTTCTTT. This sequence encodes CASSGRETGRRLGWNTEAFF.